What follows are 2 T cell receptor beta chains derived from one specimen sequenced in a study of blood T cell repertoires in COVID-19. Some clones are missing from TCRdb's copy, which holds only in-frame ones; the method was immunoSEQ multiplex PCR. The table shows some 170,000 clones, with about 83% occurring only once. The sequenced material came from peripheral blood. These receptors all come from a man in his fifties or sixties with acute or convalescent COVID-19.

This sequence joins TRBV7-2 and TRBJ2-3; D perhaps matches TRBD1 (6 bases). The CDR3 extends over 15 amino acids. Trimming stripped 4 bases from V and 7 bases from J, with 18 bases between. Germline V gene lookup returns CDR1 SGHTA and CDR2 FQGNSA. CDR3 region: CASSSTGSPSHTQYF. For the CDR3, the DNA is TGTGCCAGCAGCTCTACAGGGTCCCCCAGCCATACGCAGTATTTT. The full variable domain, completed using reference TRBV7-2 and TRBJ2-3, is GAGVSQSPSNKVTEKGKDVELRCDPISGHTALYWYRQSLGQGLEFLIYFQGNSAPDKSGLPSDRFSAERTGGSVSTLTIQRTQQEDSAVYLCASSSTGSPSHTQYFGPGTRLTVL.

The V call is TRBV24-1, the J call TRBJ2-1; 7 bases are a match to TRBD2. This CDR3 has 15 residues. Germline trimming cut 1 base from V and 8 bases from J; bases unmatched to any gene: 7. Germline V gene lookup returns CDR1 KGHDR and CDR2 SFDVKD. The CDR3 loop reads CATSDFGGGSDEQFF. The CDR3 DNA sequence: TGTGCCACCAGTGATTTCGGCGGGGGATCCGATGAGCAGTTCTTC.